This TCR beta chain is from a study of CD8+ T cells in alopecia areata. Study-wide findings and caveats: The study also sequences resident alphabeta T cells of normal skin in scalp samples.

CDR1 and CDR2 from the germline V gene are PRHDT and FYEKMQ (reference sequence). There are 14 residues in the CDR3. The V gene lost 8 bases and the J gene lost 5 bases, with 19 bases spanning the gap. Once RNA had been extracted, it was reverse transcribed into cDNA to act as the sequencing template. The table came from immunoSEQ multiplex PCR; TCRdb's copy has only in-frame clones and leaves some out. The sample lists approximately 150,000 clones; 45% to 60% were seen once. Comments on this clone: What it recognizes is unknown.

The sequencing sample was made of CD4+ T cells sorted from blood. This sequence joins TRBV13 and TRBJ2-7, with D perhaps matching TRBD2 (5 bases). The TCR originated in a human donor with alopecia areata. The DNA for the CDR3 is TGTGCCAGCGCCCGGGATCCCCTGATTCACGAGCAGTACTTC. Translating gives CASARDPLIHEQYF.